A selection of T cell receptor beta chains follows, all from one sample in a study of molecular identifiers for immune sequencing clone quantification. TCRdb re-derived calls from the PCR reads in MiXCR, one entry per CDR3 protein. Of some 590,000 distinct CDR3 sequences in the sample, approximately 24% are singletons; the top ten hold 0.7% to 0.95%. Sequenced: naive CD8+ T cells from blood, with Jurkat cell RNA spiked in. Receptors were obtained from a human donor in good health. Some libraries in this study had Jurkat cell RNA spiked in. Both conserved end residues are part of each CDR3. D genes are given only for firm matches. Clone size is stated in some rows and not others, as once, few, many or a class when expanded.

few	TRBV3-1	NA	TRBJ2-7	TGTGCCAGCAGCCAAGATGAACTCTCCTACGAGCAGTACTTC	CASSQDELSYEQYF
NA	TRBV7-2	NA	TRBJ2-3	TGTGCCAGCAGCGCACAAACAGGAGAGAACACAGATACGCAGTATTTT	CASSAQTGENTDTQYF
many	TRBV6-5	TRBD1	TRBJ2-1	TGCGCCAGCAGCACCGGACAGGGATCCTACAATGAGCAGTTCTTC	CASSTGQGSYNEQFF
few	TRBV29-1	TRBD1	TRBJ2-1	TGCAGCGTTGAATCGGACAGGGAATACAATGAGCAGTTCTTC	CSVESDREYNEQFF
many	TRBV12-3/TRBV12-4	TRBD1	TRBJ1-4	TGTGCCAGCAGTTCTCCGGGACAGGGAGTTGAAAAACTGTTTTTT	CASSSPGQGVEKLFF
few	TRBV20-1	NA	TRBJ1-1	TGCAGTGCCTCCGAGGGTTCCATGGCAAACACTGAAGCTTTCTTT	CSASEGSMANTEAFF
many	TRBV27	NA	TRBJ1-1	TGTGCCAGCCAGGAAGGGTCTGAAGCTTTCTTT	CASQEGSEAFF
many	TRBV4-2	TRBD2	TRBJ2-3	TGTGCCAGCAGCCCCTGGACTAGCGGCCCAAGGAGCACAGATACGCAGTATTTT	CASSPWTSGPRSTDTQYF
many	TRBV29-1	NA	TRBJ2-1	TGCAGCGTTGGTGAAGCAGGGTATGAGCAGTTCTTC	CSVGEAGYEQFF
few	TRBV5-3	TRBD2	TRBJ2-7	TGTGCCGGCAGCCGGGGTAGCGGGATAACCTACGAGCAGTACTTC	CAGSRGSGITYEQYF
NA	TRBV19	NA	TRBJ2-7	TGTGCCAGTAGTATGGGGTCGGGACACCCTTACGAGCAGTACTTC	CASSMGSGHPYEQYF
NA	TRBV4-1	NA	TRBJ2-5	TGCGCCAGCATCCCCCGTTTGACGCAAGAGACCCAGTACTTC	CASIPRLTQETQYF
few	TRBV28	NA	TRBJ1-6	TGTGCCAGCAGCTCTCTGCTTGGGGGGGCGGGGAATCCACCCCTCCACTTT	CASSSLLGGAGNPPLHF
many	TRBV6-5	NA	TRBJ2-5	TGTGCCAGCAGTTACGGGCTTCGACAAGAGACCCAGTACTTC	CASSYGLRQETQYF
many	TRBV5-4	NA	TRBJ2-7	TGTGCCAGCAGCCTTAGCGACGAGCAGTACTTC	CASSLSDEQYF
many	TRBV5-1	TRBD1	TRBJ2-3	TGCGCCAGCAGCCCGACAGGGGCCCGCGATACGCAGTATTTT	CASSPTGARDTQYF
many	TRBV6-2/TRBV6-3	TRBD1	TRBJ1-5	TGTGCCAGCAGGCAGACAGGGGGCAATCAGCCCCAGCATTTT	CASRQTGGNQPQHF
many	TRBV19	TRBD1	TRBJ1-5	TGTGCCAGTAGTACGGACAGGGGGCTTGATCAGCCCCAGCATTTT	CASSTDRGLDQPQHF
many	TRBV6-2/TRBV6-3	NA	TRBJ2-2	TGTGCCAGCAGATACAGTACCACCGGGGAGCTGTTTTTT	CASRYSTTGELFF
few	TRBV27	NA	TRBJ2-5	TGTGCCAGCAGTCCAAGACAGGCTCGAGAGACCCAGTACTTC	CASSPRQARETQYF
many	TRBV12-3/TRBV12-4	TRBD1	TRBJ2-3	TGTGCCAGCAGTCCTCACCCCCGGACAGGGGGGGATACGCAGTATTTT	CASSPHPRTGGDTQYF
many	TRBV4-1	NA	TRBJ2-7	TGCGCCAGCAGCTTAAAGTTCGTCCGGGAGTACGAGCAGTACTTC	CASSLKFVREYEQYF
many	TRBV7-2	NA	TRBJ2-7	TGTGCCAGCAGCCCCCAGGAGGCCTACGAGCAGTACTTC	CASSPQEAYEQYF
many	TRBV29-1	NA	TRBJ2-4	TGCAGCGCCGGGGGCCTGGCCAAAAACATTCAGTACTTC	CSAGGLAKNIQYF
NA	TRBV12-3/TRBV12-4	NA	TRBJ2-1	TGTGCCAGCAGTTTAGTTGATGCAGCAAGCTCCTACAATGAGCAGTTCTTC	CASSLVDAASSYNEQFF
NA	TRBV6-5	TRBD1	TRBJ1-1	TGTGCCAGCAGCTCAGACAGGGGCTTGAACACTGAAGCTCTCTTT	CASSSDRGLNTEALF
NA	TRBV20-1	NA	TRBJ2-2	TGCAGTGCTAGAGATTGGAGTGGCGCGAACACCGGGGAGCTGTTTTTT	CSARDWSGANTGELFF
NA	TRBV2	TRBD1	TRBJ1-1	TGTGCCAGAATAGACAGGGGAATTGAAGCTTTCTTT	CARIDRGIEAFF
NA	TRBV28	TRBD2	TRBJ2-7	TGTGCCAGCAGTGCAATACTAGCGGTCTACGAGCAGTACTTC	CASSAILAVYEQYF
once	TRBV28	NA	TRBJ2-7	TGTGCCTGCGTAGGGCAGGGGACCCTAGAGCAGTACTTC	CACVGQGTLEQYF
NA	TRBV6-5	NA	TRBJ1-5	TGTGCCAGCAGTCAAACTCTTGGGGCGGGCAATCAGCCCCAGCATTTT	CASSQTLGAGNQPQHF
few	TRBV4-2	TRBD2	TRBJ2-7	TGTGCCAGCAGCCAAGGGATAGCGGGAGAACCTGTTCACTTC	CASSQGIAGEPVHF
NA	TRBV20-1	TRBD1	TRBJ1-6	TGCAGTGCCGACAGGGAGGGTTCACCCCTCCACTTT	CSADREGSPLHF
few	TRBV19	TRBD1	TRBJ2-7	TGTGCCAGTAGTGTACAGGGGGCGCGCTACGAGCAGTACTTC	CASSVQGARYEQYF
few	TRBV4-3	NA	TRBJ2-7	TGCGCCAGCAGCCAAGATCAACTATATGACGAGCAGTACTTC	CASSQDQLYDEQYF
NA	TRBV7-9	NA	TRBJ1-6	TGTGCCGGCAGCTTATGGGGTAATTCACCCCTCCACTTT	CAGSLWGNSPLHF
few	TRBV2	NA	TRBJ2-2	TGTGCCAGCAGTGAAGAGATCCATGGCACCGGGGAGCTGTTTTTT	CASSEEIHGTGELFF
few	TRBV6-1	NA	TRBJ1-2	TGTGCCAGCAGTGAAACTCAGATAGTGGTAACTAACTATGGCTACACCTTC	CASSETQIVVTNYGYTF
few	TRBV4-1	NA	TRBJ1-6	TGCGCCAGCAGCCACAACGGGGGGGCCTCTTCACCCCTCCACTTT	CASSHNGGASSPLHF
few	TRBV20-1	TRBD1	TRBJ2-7	TGCAGTGCCCAGGACAGGGGGGATACCTACGAGCAGTACTTC	CSAQDRGDTYEQYF
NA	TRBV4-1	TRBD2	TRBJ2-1	TGCGCCAGCAGCCAACTAGCGGGTATCTCCTGCAATGAGCAGTTCTTC	CASSQLAGISCNEQFF
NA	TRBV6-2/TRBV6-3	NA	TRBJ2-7	TGTGCCAGCAGTTACTCGCGGGACGAGCAGTACTTC	CASSYSRDEQYF
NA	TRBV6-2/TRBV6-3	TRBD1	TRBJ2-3	TGTGCCAGCAGGTCAGGACAGGTGGATAACACAGATACGCAGTATTTT	CASRSGQVDNTDTQYF
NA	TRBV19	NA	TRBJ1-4	TGTGCCAGTAGTATTGGGCCTGCAACTAATGAAAAACTGTTTTTT	CASSIGPATNEKLFF
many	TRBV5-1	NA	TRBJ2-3	TGCGCCAGCAGCTTCGGTCCGGGAGAAGCAGATACGCAGTATTTT	CASSFGPGEADTQYF
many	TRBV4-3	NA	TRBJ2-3	TGCGCCAGCAGCCACCGAAAATTGGGTGCCGACACAGATACGCAGTATTTT	CASSHRKLGADTDTQYF
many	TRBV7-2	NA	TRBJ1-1	TGTGCCAGCAGCTTAGTCAGGGAGGGAACTGAAGCTTTCTTT	CASSLVREGTEAFF
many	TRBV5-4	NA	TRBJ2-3	TGTGCCAGCGGGTCCGGAACCTTTGGCACAGATACGCAGTATTTT	CASGSGTFGTDTQYF
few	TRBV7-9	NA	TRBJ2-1	TGTGCCAGCAGCCGATCCTGGGAATACAATGAGCAGTTCTTC	CASSRSWEYNEQFF
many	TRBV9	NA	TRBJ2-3	TGTGCCAGCTCTGAATTCAGCACAGATACGCAGTATTTT	CASSEFSTDTQYF
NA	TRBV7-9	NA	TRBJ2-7	TGTGCCAGCAGCTTTTTGGGTCTGGGGTCCGAGCAGTACTTC	CASSFLGLGSEQYF
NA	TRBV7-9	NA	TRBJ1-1	TGTGCCAGCAGCTTAGCCGTGAGGAATGAAGCTTTCTTT	CASSLAVRNEAFF
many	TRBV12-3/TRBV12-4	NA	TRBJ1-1	TGTGCCAGCAGTTTGATGGGGGTGAACACTGAAGCTTTCTTT	CASSLMGVNTEAFF
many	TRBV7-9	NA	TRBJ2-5	TGTGCCAGCAGCTGGGGCAGCCAAGAGACCCAGTACTTC	CASSWGSQETQYF
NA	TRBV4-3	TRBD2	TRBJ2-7	TGCGCCAGCAGCCAAGATCGGGGGGGTTCCACCTACGAGCAGTACTTC	CASSQDRGGSTYEQYF
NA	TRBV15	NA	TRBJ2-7	TGTGCCACCTACGGGGGACGCAACGGGGCCTACGAGCAGTACTTC	CATYGGRNGAYEQYF
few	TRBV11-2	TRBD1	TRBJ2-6	TGTGCCAGCAGCCTCCTGGCCGGGACAGGGGGCTCTGGGGCCAACGTCCTGACTTTC	CASSLLAGTGGSGANVLTF
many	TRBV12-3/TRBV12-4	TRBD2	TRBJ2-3	TGTGCCAGCAGCCCTAGCGGGAGCGGGACAGATACGCAGTATTTT	CASSPSGSGTDTQYF
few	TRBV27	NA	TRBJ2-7	TGTGCCAGCAGTTCCGGTAGACATCCCGACGAGCAGTACTTC	CASSSGRHPDEQYF